A selection of T cell receptor beta chains follows, all from one sample in a study of blood T cell repertoires in COVID-19. Clones were read by immunoSEQ multiplex PCR, and TCRdb kept only the in-frame ones, dropping some. The table records around 190,000 clones, approximately 85% of them present only once. The sequencing input was peripheral blood. Every receptor here comes from a woman older than 75 with acute or convalescent COVID-19. Both conserved end residues are part of each CDR3. D genes are given only for firm matches. Not all rows give a size; the values are once, few, many and, for expanded clones, a class.

clone_size	v_call	j_call	d_call	cdr3_aa	cdr3_nt
.	TRBV5-1	TRBJ2-3	.	CASSILRADTDTQYF	TGCGCCAGCAGTATTCTCAGGGCGGACACAGATACGCAGTATTTT
.	TRBV10-3	TRBJ1-1	TRBD1	CAICQGGNTEAFF	TGTGCCATTTGCCAGGGGGGGAACACTGAAGCTTTCTTT
.	TRBV7-2	TRBJ1-5	.	CASSARGPLNQPQHF	TGTGCCAGCAGCGCTAGAGGGCCCCTCAATCAGCCCCAGCATTTT
.	TRBV2	TRBJ1-5	.	CASSKIQGQGNQPQHF	TGTGCCAGCAGTAAAATACAGGGACAAGGCAATCAGCCCCAGCATTTT
.	TRBV10-1	TRBJ2-7	.	CASSESGTPYEQYF	TGCGCCAGCAGTGAAAGCGGGACACCATACGAGCAGTACTTC
.	TRBV15	TRBJ1-5	.	CATSGRGFQPQHF	TGTGCCACCAGCGGTCGGGGTTTTCAGCCCCAGCATTTT
.	TRBV2	TRBJ1-5	.	CASKAGGAQHF	TGTGCCAGCAAGGCCGGAGGAGCCCAGCATTTT
.	TRBV5-1	TRBJ1-2	TRBD1	CASSLGYGTGDYGYTF	TGCGCCAGCAGCTTGGGGTATGGGACAGGGGACTATGGCTACACCTTC
.	TRBV29-1	TRBJ1-1	TRBD1	CSGLTGWGTEAFF	TGCAGCGGCCTGACAGGGTGGGGCACTGAAGCTTTCTTT
.	TRBV28	TRBJ2-5	.	CASRSPPSLGDF	TGTGCCAGCAGGTCACCACCCTCCCTCGGGGACTTC
.	TRBV7-2	TRBJ2-7	.	CASSLALTATYEQYF	TGTGCCAGCAGCTTAGCTCTAACAGCTACCTACGAGCAGTACTTC
.	TRBV4-3	TRBJ2-7	TRBD1	CAAVRGTGGISARETYF	TGCGCGGCCGTTCGGGGGACAGGGGGCATCTCAGCTCGCGAAACGTACTTC
.	TRBV5-1	TRBJ2-1	.	CASSLVDSTYNEQFF	TGCGCCAGCAGCTTAGTAGACAGTACCTACAATGAGCAGTTCTTC
.	TRBV7-6	TRBJ2-5	.	CASGTPGGTQYF	TGTGCCAGCGGGACTCCCGGAGGGACCCAGTACTTC
.	TRBV7-3	TRBJ2-2	TRBD2	CASSLGTSGREGGELFF	TGTGCCAGCAGCTTAGGGACTAGCGGGAGAGAAGGCGGGGAGCTGTTTTTT
few	TRBV5-4	TRBJ2-6	.	CASSRDSSGANVLTF	TGTGCCAGCAGTCGTGACAGCTCTGGGGCCAACGTCCTGACTTTC
few	TRBV6-6	TRBJ1-6	.	CASRLEEGGRNSPLHF	TGTGCCAGCAGGCTTGAGGAGGGAGGTCGTAATTCACCCCTCCACTTT
.	TRBV7-2	TRBJ2-7	TRBD2	CASSLRTSGSSEQYF	TGTGCCAGCAGCCTCCGGACTAGCGGGAGTTCCGAGCAGTACTTC
.	TRBV15	TRBJ1-3	.	CATSRVRGALSGNTIYF	TGTGCCACCAGCAGAGTTCGGGGGGCCCTCTCTGGAAACACCATATATTTT
.	TRBV27	TRBJ1-1	.	CASRYHSGYTEAFF	TGTGCCAGCAGGTATCATTCAGGGTACACTGAAGCTTTCTTT
.	TRBV19	TRBJ2-7	TRBD1	CASRKSGTGDEQYF	TGTGCCAGTAGAAAGTCCGGGACAGGGGACGAGCAGTACTTC
.	TRBV6-1	TRBJ2-7	.	CASSEGVRSYEQYF	TGTGCCAGCAGTGAGGGAGTACGTTCCTACGAGCAGTACTTC
.	TRBV7-3	TRBJ2-1	.	CASSSQTGLGEQFF	TGTGCCAGCAGCTCTCAAACGGGACTTGGCGAGCAGTTCTTC
.	TRBV19	TRBJ2-6	TRBD2	CASKRLAESSGANVLTF	TGTGCCAGTAAACGCCTAGCGGAGAGCTCTGGGGCCAACGTCCTGACTTTC
.	TRBV28	TRBJ2-2	.	CASSLRVHGELFF	TGTGCCAGCAGTTTACGGGTTCACGGGGAGCTGTTTTTT
.	TRBV9	TRBJ2-7	TRBD2	CTSSVGLAEGYEQYF	TGTACCAGCAGCGTAGGGCTAGCGGAGGGCTACGAGCAGTACTTC
few	TRBV20-1	TRBJ2-5	TRBD2	CSASLAGFQETQYF	TGCAGTGCTAGTCTAGCGGGGTTTCAAGAGACCCAGTACTTC
.	TRBV6-2/TRBV6-3	TRBJ2-5	.	CASSYSSVQETQYF	TGTGCCAGCAGTTACTCTTCCGTACAAGAGACCCAGTACTTC
.	TRBV28	TRBJ1-2	TRBD1	CASSLGQRMSNYGYTF	TGTGCCAGCAGTCTGGGACAGAGAATGTCTAACTATGGCTACACCTTC
once	TRBV7-2	TRBJ1-3	TRBD1	CASSQGTVGGNTIYF	TGTGCCAGCAGCCAAGGGACAGTGGGAGGAAACACCATATATTTT
.	TRBV2	TRBJ2-7	TRBD2	CASGTSGTYEQYF	TGTGCCAGCGGGACTAGCGGGACCTACGAGCAGTACTTC
.	TRBV24-1	TRBJ1-2	.	CATSDLLTPYGYTF	TGTGCCACCAGTGATTTATTGACACCCTATGGCTACACCTTC
.	TRBV21-1	TRBJ2-5	.	CASTFRKIQETQYF	TGTGCCAGCACCTTCAGGAAGATCCAAGAGACCCAGTACTTC
.	TRBV30	TRBJ1-6	.	CAWNLIGGNSPLHF	TGTGCCTGGAATCTGATCGGCGGGAATTCACCCCTCCACTTT
few	TRBV5-1	TRBJ2-7	.	CASSLGGSGITYEQYF	TGCGCCAGCAGCTTGGGGGGTAGCGGTATCACCTACGAGCAGTACTTC